These 19 T cell receptor beta chains came from one sample sequenced in a study of blood T cell repertoires in COVID-19 (TCRdb year 2020). The library relied on the immunoSEQ multiplex PCR assay. The clones in this table, taken by TCRdb from immuneACCESS, are in-frame only. Not every clone is retained; where verified, under half of the shortfall comes from an unresolved V gene, and the cause of the rest is unknown. This sample lists 70,000 to 95,000 clones; 75% to 95% were detected once. The top ten constitute less than 5% of the sample. Sequenced sample: peripheral blood. The receptors derive from a woman in her forties or fifties in a cohort sampled during active COVID-19.

The rearrangement joins TRBV4-1 to TRBJ1-2; maybe TRBD1 (6 bases). Per germline, CDR1 MGHRA and CDR2 YSYEKL. This CDR3 region has 17 residues. Trimming left V 3 bases short and J 4 bases short, with 21 bases between. CDR3 amino acids: CASSQDGQRGNRYGYTF. In DNA, the CDR3 is TGCGCCAGCAGCCAGGACGGGCAGAGGGGGAATCGCTATGGCTACACCTTC.

This clone was detected once. The V call is TRBV7-9, the J call TRBJ2-1, with D maybe TRBD2 (7 bases). Trimming cost V 1 base and J 12 bases, with 16 bases left between them. The CDR3 totals 14 residues. Germline V gene data show CDR1 as SEHNR and CDR2 as FQNEAQ (reference sequence). In nucleotides, the CDR3 is TGTGCCAGCAGCTTAGATCTTCGGGGGGCAGGGCAGTTCTTC. It yields the protein CASSLDLRGAGQFF.

The chain links TRBV3-1 (or the pseudogene TRBV3-2) to TRBJ2-2; tentatively, D is TRBD1 (6 bases). Germline CDR1 is LGHDT and CDR2 is YNNKEL (reference sequence). V lost 1 base and J 7 bases, leaving 13 bases between the germline ends. The CDR3 spans 15 residues. The CDR3 spells CASSQGTGKDGELFF. DNA for the CDR3: TGTGCCAGCAGCCAAGGAACAGGGAAAGACGGGGAGCTGTTTTTT.

This rearrangement joins TRBV10-3 to TRBJ2-1; maybe TRBD1 (5 bases). The germline V and J ends were trimmed by 0 bases and 9 bases, with 15 bases remaining between them. This CDR3 has 15 amino acids. CDR1 ENHRY and CDR2 SYGVKD come from the germline V gene. This CDR3 reads CAISESTQGASEQFF. DNA of the CDR3: TGTGCCATCAGTGAGTCGACTCAAGGGGCTAGTGAGCAGTTCTTC.

CDR3 sequence: CASSAGTGNEKLFF. The CDR3, as DNA: TGTGCCAGCAGCGCCGGGACAGGGAATGAAAAACTGTTTTTT. The chain joins TRBV3-1 (or the pseudogene TRBV3-2) to TRBJ1-4; 9 nucleotides match TRBD1. The CDR3 runs 14 residues. V shed 5 bases, J shed 5 bases, and the junction held 3 bases outside the gene matches. Germline-derived CDR1 and CDR2 are LGHDT and YNNKEL (reference sequence).

V usage is TRBV5-4 and J usage is TRBJ1-5, with D possibly matching TRBD1 (6 bases). The germline gives CDR1 SGHNT, CDR2 YYREEE (reference sequence). The CDR3 has 14 residues. The V end lost 0 bases, the J end lost 2 bases, and 6 bases lay between the germline ends. The CDR3 DNA sequence: TGTGCCAGCAGCTTGGACAGGGGCAATCAGCCCCAGCATTTT. Its protein is CASSLDRGNQPQHF.

The chain is built from TRBV28 and TRBJ2-1; 8 nucleotides line up with TRBD1. Germline CDR1 MDHEN, CDR2 SYDVKM. This CDR3 is built from 16 residues. The V segment lost 2 bases and the J segment 9 bases; nucleotides outside the gene matches: 12. The CDR3 DNA reads as TGTGCCAGCAGTTTAAGTGGACAGGGACGCCGGGGTGAGCAGTTCTTC. It specifies CASSLSGQGRRGEQFF.

The V call is TRBV3-1 (or the pseudogene TRBV3-2), the J call TRBJ1-6; possibly TRBD1 for D (5 bases). V lost 1 base, J lost 3 bases, and 7 bases lay in between. The CDR3 runs to 15 residues. The germline CDR1 and CDR2 sequences are LGHDT and YNNKEL (reference sequence). The CDR3 spells CASSQVDSYNSPLHF. CDR3 in DNA: TGTGCCAGCAGCCAAGTCGACAGCTATAATTCACCCCTCCACTTT.

This chain links TRBV6-1 with TRBJ1-2; D possibly corresponds to TRBD1 (6 bases). V shed 2 bases and J shed 6 bases, with 10 bases lying between them. The CDR3 is 13 residues long. CDR1 and CDR2 from the germline V gene are MNHNS and SASEGT. The CDR3, as DNA: TGTGCCAGCAGTGAATACAGGGCGGATGGCTACACCTTC. Its translation is CASSEYRADGYTF.

The gene calls are TRBV6-5 and TRBJ1-5; 10 nucleotides line up with TRBD1. This CDR3 is built from 15 residues. From germline, CDR1 is MNHEY and CDR2 SVGAGI. V was pared by 6 bases and J by 3 bases, with 5 bases of the junction left unmatched. The CDR3 loop is CASSVGQGDNQPQHF. CDR3 bases: TGTGCCAGCAGCGTCGGACAGGGGGACAATCAGCCCCAGCATTTT.

The rearrangement joins TRBV14 to TRBJ2-3; D possibly corresponds to TRBD1 (5 bases). V was pared by 3 bases and J by 5 bases, with 12 bases between. Germline CDR1 and CDR2: SGHDN and FVKESK. The CDR3 has 14 residues. The CDR3 DNA reads TGTGCCAGCAGCCATGGGGCCAGTGGAGATACGCAGTATTTT. Residues: CASSHGASGDTQYF.

The V call is TRBV4-2, the J call TRBJ2-3, with D possibly being TRBD1 (5 bases). This CDR3 has 13 amino acids. Per germline, CDR1 LGHNA and CDR2 YNFKEQ. The V end lost 0 bases, the J end lost 5 bases, and 6 bases lay between the germline ends. The CDR3 nucleotides are TGTGCCAGCAGCCAAGATACAGGAGATACGCAGTATTTT. Amino acids: CASSQDTGDTQYF.

V gene TRBV11-3 combines with J gene TRBJ2-7; D might be TRBD2 (6 bases). Germline-derived CDR1 and CDR2 are SGHNT and YENEEA. The CDR3 spans 15 residues. Between the trimmed V and J ends, which lost 1 base and 3 bases, there was a span of 13 bases. Written as DNA, the CDR3 is TGTGCCAGCAGCTTAGTGGGACGGGGGAACTACGAGCAGTACTTC. Translating gives CASSLVGRGNYEQYF.

The V and J genes are TRBV7-9 and TRBJ1-3; no definite D call. This CDR3 is built from 15 residues. The V gene lost 3 bases and the J gene lost 0 bases, with 9 bases spanning the gap. The germline CDR1 and CDR2 sequences are SEHNR and FQNEAQ (reference sequence). As DNA, the CDR3 is TGTGCCAGCAGCTTTCAGTTCCACTCTGGAAACACCATATATTTT. Translating it yields CASSFQFHSGNTIYF.

This rearrangement joins TRBV3-1 (or the pseudogene TRBV3-2) to TRBJ2-6, with 7 positions matching TRBD1. Trimming at V came to 1 base and at J to 1 base, leaving 4 bases not matched to a gene. Germline V gene data show CDR1 as LGHDT and CDR2 as YNNKEL (reference sequence). The CDR3 sequence is 17 residues long. CDR3 nucleotides: TGTGCCAGCAGCCAAGCCAGGGGGAAGTCTGGGGCCAACGTCCTGACTTTC. Residues: CASSQARGKSGANVLTF.

The chain has TRBV7-8 and TRBJ2-3; 8 bases fit TRBD2. The CDR3 extends over 16 amino acids. The germline V gene has CDR1 SGHVS and CDR2 FQNEAQ. V lost 5 bases and J lost 2; bases outside the gene matches: 9. CDR3 nucleotide sequence: TGTGCCAGCAGCCCTAACGGGGGGGCCCCCACAGATACGCAGTATTTT. It yields the protein CASSPNGGAPTDTQYF.

The chain uses TRBV18 and TRBJ1-2, with 7 bases matching TRBD1. The V and J ends lost 2 bases and 2 bases, in that order; junction bases with no gene match: 5. Germline V gene lookup returns CDR1 KGHSH and CDR2 LQKENI. This CDR3 comprises 15 residues. CDR3 nucleotide sequence: TGTGCCAGCTCACCAGCCTACAGGGGAAACTATGGCTACACCTTC. Its protein is CASSPAYRGNYGYTF.

CDR3 region: CASSLAAGGPSGANVLTF. In DNA form, the CDR3 reads TGTGCCAGCAGCTTAGCCGCGGGGGGCCCTTCTGGGGCCAACGTCCTGACTTTC. The chain joins TRBV7-6 to TRBJ2-6; 8 nucleotides align to TRBD2. V lost 0 bases and J lost 1; bases outside the gene matches: 5. The CDR3 is 18 residues long. The V gene's germline CDR1 is SGHVS and CDR2 FNYEAQ.

The chain uses TRBV18 and TRBJ2-5; maybe TRBD2 (5 bases). Germline V gene data show CDR1 as KGHSH and CDR2 as LQKENI. The CDR3 is made up of 12 amino acids. V lost 2 bases to trimming and J lost 5 bases, with 6 bases between them. CDR3 protein: CASSPGLETQYF. The CDR3 DNA sequence: TGTGCCAGCTCACCAGGACTGGAGACCCAGTACTTC. The whole variable domain, filled in from reference TRBV18 and TRBJ2-5, reads NAGVMQNPRHLVRRRGQEARLRCSPMKGHSHVYWYRQLPEEGLKFMVYLQKENIIDESGMPKERFSAEFPKEGPSILRIQQVVRGDSAAYFCASSPGLETQYFGPGTRLLVL.